The T cell receptor beta chain under discussion was sequenced for a study of vaccination effects on CD4 cells after COVID-19. Study at large: Antigen-specific CD4+ T cells were expanded (with viral peptide pools) by the ViraFEST assay ahead of sequencing. Samples were taken post-vaccine, and their median timing was 72 days after the second dose. Overall study findings and caveats: Marked clonal contraction was seen late after vaccination (in both infection- and vaccine-induced clones).

On this clone itself: Its antigen is unidentified.

The germline CDR1 and CDR2 sequences are SGHTA and FQGNSA. Germline trimming cut 6 bases from V and 3 bases from J; bases unmatched to any gene: 7. The CDR3 spans 16 residues. Some clones are missing from TCRdb's copy, which holds only in-frame ones; the method was immunoSEQ multiplex PCR. The table includes 25,000 to 35,000 clones, 74% detected once. CD4+ T cell isolation took place after 10 days of culture. Each participant received a vaccine that was either BNT162b2 or mRNA-1273, given as two doses. Fresh IL-2-containing medium replaced half the medium on days 3 and 7. The J gene is TRBJ2-2, the V gene TRBV7-2, with TRBD2 identical over 10 bases. The sample was CD4+ T cells from PBMCs cultured without peptide, taken after COVID-19 vaccination. This clonotype was obtained from a human donor who received a COVID-19 vaccine. CDR3 DNA sequence: TGTGCCAGCAGACAGAGCGGGGGGGTGTACACCGGGGAGCTGTTTTTT. It is translated as CASRQSGGVYTGELFF.